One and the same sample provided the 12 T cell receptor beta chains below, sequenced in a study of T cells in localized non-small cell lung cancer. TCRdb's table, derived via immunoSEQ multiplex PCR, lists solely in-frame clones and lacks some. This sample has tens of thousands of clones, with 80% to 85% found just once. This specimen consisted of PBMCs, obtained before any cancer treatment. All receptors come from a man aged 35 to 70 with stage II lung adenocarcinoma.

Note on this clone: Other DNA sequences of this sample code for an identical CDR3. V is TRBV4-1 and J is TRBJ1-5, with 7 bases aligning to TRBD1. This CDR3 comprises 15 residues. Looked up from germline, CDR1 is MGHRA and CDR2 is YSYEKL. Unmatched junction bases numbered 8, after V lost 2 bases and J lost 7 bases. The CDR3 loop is CASSQTRQGGQPQHF. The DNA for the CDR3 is TGCGCCAGCAGCCAAACCAGACAGGGTGGGCAGCCCCAGCATTTT.

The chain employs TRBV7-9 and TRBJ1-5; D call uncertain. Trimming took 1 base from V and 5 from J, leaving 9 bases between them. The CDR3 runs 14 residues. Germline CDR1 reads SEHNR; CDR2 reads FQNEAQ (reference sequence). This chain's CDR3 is CASSLDATDQPQHF. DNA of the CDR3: TGTGCCAGCAGCTTAGATGCGACGGATCAGCCCCAGCATTTT.

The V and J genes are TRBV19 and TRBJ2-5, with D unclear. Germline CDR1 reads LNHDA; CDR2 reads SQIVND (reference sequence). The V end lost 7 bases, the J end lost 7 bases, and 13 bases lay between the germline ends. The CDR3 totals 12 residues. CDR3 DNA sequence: TGTGCCAGTATTTCAATCTGGGTGACCCAGTACTTC. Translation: CASISIWVTQYF.

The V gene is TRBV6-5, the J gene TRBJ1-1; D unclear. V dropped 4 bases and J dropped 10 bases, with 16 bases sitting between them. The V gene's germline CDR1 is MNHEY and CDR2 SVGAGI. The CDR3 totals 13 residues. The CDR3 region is CASSLTPNGAAFF. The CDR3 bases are TGTGCCAGCAGTTTAACCCCGAATGGAGCAGCTTTCTTT.

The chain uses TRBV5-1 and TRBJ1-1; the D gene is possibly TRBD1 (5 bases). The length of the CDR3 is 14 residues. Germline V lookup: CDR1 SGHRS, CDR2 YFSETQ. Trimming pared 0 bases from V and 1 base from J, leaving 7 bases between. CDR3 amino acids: CASSLEGQNTEAFF. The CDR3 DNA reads TGCGCCAGCAGCTTGGAGGGGCAGAACACTGAAGCTTTCTTT.

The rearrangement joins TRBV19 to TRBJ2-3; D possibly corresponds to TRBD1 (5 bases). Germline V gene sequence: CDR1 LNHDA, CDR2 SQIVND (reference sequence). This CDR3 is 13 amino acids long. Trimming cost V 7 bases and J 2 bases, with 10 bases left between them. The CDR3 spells CASTAGNTDTQYF. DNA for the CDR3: TGTGCCAGTACGGCAGGGAACACAGATACGCAGTATTTT.

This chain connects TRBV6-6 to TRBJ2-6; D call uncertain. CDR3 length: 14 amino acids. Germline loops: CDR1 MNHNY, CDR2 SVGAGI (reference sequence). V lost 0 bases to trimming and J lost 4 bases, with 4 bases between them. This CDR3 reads CASSYSTGANVLTF. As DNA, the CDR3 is TGTGCCAGCAGTTACTCGACCGGGGCCAACGTCCTGACTTTC.

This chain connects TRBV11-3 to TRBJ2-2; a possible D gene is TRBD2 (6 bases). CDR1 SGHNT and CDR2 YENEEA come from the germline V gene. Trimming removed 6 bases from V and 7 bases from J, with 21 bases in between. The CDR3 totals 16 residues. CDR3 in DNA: TGTGCCAGCAGTCCACCGTCTCAACTAGCCGGCGGGGAGCTGTTTTTT. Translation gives CASSPPSQLAGGELFF.

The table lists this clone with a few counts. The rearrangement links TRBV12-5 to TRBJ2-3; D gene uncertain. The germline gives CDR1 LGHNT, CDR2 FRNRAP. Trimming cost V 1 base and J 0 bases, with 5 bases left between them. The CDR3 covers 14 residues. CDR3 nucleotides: TGTGCTAGTGGTTTGGGTCTAAGCACAGATACGCAGTATTTT. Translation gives CASGLGLSTDTQYF.

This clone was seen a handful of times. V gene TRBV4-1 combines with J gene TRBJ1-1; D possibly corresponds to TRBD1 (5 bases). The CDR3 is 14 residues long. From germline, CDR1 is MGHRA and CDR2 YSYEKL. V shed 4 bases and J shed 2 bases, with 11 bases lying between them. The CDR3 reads CASSLPTVNTEAFF. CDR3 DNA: TGCGCCAGCAGCCTCCCGACAGTAAACACTGAAGCTTTCTTT.

In DNA, the CDR3 is TGTGCCAGCAGCAGAACTAGCGGCCGCTACGAGCAGTACTTC. Translating it yields CASSRTSGRYEQYF. The rearrangement uses TRBV7-2 and TRBJ2-7; 8 positions match TRBD2. J lost 3 bases, V lost 5 bases, and 6 bases had no gene match. The CDR3 covers 14 residues. Germline CDR1 reads SGHTA; CDR2 reads FQGNSA.

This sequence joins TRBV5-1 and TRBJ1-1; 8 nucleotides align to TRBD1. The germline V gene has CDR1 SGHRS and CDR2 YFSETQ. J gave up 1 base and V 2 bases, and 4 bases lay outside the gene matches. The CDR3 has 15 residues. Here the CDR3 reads CASSLFQGANTEAFF. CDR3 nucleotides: TGCGCCAGCAGCTTATTTCAGGGGGCGAACACTGAAGCTTTCTTT.